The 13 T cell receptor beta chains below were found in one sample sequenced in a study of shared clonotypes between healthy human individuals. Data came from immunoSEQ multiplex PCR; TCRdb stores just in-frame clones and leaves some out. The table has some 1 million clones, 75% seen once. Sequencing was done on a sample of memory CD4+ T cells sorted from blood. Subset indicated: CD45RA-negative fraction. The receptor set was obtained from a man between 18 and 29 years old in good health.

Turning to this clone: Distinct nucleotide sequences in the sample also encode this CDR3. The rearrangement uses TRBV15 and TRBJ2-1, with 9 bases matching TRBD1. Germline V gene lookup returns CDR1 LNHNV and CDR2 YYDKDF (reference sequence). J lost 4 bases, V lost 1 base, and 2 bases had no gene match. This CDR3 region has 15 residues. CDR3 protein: CATSRAGTGYNEQFF. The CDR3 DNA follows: TGTGCCACCAGCAGAGCTGGGACAGGGTACAATGAGCAGTTCTTC.

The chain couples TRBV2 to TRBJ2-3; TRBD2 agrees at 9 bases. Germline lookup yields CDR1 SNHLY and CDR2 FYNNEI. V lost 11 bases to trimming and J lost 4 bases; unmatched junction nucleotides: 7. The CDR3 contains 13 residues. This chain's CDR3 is CAGSSGIPDTQYF. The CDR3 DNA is TGTGCCGGATCTAGCGGGATTCCAGATACGCAGTATTTT.

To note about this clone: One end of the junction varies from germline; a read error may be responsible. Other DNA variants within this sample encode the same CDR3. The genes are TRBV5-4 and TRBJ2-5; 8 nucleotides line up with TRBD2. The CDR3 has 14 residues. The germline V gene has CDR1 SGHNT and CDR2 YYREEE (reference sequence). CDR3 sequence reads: CASSLAGGGETQYF. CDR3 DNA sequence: TGTGCCAGCAGTTTGGCGGGAGGCGGAGAGACCCAGTACTTC.

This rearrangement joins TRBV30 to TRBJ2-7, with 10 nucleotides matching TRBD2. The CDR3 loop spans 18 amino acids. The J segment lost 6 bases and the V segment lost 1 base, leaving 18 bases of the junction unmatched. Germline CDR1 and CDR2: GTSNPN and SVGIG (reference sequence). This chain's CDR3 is CAWSDWGLAGATGGEQYF. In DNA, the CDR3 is TGTGCCTGGAGTGATTGGGGGCTAGCGGGAGCAACCGGGGGCGAGCAGTACTTC. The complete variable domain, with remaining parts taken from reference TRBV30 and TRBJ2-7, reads SQTIHQWPATLVQPVGSPLSLECTVEGTSNPNLYWYRQAAGRGLQLLFYSVGIGQISSEVPQNLSASRPQDRQFILSSKKLLLSDSGFYLCAWSDWGLAGATGGEQYFGPGTRLTVT.

Here the CDR3 DNA reads TGTGCCAGCAGTGAAAACAGGCGGGATACGCAGTATTTT. Translating it yields CASSENRRDTQYF. The V call is TRBV2, the J call TRBJ2-3; D is perhaps TRBD1 (5 bases). The CDR3 is 13 amino acids. V shed 2 bases and J shed 6 bases, with 9 bases lying between them. The germline V gene has CDR1 SNHLY and CDR2 FYNNEI.

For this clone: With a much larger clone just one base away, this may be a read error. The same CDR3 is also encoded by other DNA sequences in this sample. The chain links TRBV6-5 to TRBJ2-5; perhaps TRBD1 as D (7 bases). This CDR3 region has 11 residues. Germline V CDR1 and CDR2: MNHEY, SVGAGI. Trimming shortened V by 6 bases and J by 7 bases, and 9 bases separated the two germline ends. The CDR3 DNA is TGTGCCAGCAGCCAGGGGGGGACCCAGTACTTC. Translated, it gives CASSQGGTQYF.

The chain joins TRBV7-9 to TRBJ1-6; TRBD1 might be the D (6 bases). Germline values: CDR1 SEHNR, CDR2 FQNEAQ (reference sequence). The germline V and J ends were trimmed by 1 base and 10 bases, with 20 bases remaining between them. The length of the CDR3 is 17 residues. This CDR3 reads CASSLGPLPGAGSPLHF. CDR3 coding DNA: TGTGCCAGCAGCTTAGGCCCCCTCCCAGGGGCAGGGTCACCCCTCCACTTT.

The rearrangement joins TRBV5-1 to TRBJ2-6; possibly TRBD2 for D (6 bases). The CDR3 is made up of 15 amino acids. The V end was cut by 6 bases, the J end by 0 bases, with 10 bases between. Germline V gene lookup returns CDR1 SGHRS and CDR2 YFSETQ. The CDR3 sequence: CASTAGNSGANVLTF. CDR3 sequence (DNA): TGCGCCAGCACGGCGGGGAACTCTGGGGCCAACGTCCTGACTTTC.

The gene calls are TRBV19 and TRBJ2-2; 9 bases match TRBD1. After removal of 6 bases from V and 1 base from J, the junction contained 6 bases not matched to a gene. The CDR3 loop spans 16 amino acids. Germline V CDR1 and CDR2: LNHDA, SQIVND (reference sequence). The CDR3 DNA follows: TGTGCCAGTAGAATTTGGACAGGGGAGAACACCGGGGAGCTGTTTTTT. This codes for CASRIWTGENTGELFF.

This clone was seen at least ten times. The DNA of the CDR3 is TGTGCCAGTAGCCCACAGGGAAAGATCTCCTACGAGCAGTACTTC. Translated: CASSPQGKISYEQYF. The chain recombines TRBV19 with TRBJ2-7, with D perhaps matching TRBD1 (6 bases). The V end was cut by 6 bases, the J end by 0 bases, with 15 bases between. The germline CDR1 and CDR2 sequences are LNHDA and SQIVND (reference sequence). This CDR3 spans 15 amino acids.

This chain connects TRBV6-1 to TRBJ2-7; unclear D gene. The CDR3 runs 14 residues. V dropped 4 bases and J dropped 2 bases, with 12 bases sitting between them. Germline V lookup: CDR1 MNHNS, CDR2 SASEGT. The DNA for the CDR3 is TGTGCCAGCAGTGCTGGCGCGACCCCCTACGAGCAGTACTTC. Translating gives CASSAGATPYEQYF.

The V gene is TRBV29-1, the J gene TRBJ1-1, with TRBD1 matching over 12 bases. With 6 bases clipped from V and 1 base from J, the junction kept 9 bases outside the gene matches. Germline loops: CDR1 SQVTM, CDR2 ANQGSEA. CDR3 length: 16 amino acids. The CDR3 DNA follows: TGCAGCGTGGCCCTGGGACAGGGGGCGTCGAACACTGAAGCTTTCTTT. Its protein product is CSVALGQGASNTEAFF.

The CDR3 loop reads CASSPKVTGFWETQYF. The CDR3 region has the DNA TGTGCCAGCAGCCCCAAAGTGACGGGTTTCTGGGAGACCCAGTACTTC. The chain employs TRBV5-6 and TRBJ2-5; the D is unclear. V was cut by 4 bases and J by 5 bases, with 21 bases left in between. This CDR3 has 16 amino acids. CDR1 and CDR2 (germline): SGHDT, YYEEEE.